A single sample is the source of the 17 T cell receptor beta chains below, sequenced in a study of EBV T-cell therapy then PD-1 blockade in nasopharyngeal carcinoma. As for treatment: AdE1-LMPpoly-expanded autologous EBV-specific T-cell therapy followed by anti-PD-1 nivolumab. TCRdb keeps only in-frame clones here, not all; method: immunoSEQ multiplex PCR. The profile shows 11,000 to 15,000 clones, 80% to 85% of them singletons. Their specific antigens are unknown. The source material was CD8+ T cells from blood, sampled around day 100 from a patient whose treatment included autologous EBV-specific T cells and nivolumab. Source of these receptors: a middle-aged man with nasopharyngeal carcinoma.

The V gene is TRBV7-9, the J gene TRBJ1-2, with D possibly TRBD1 on 5 matching bases. V shed 5 bases and J shed 3 bases, with 13 bases lying between them. This CDR3 comprises 14 residues. Germline V gene data show CDR1 as SEHNR and CDR2 as FQNEAQ (reference sequence). CDR3 sequence: CASSTLGEDYGYTF. As DNA, the CDR3 is TGTGCCAGCAGCACTCTGGGGGAGGACTATGGCTACACCTTC.

This clone was counted a few times. V and J are TRBV7-9 and TRBJ2-7, with D unresolved. Germline V gene data show CDR1 as SEHNR and CDR2 as FQNEAQ (reference sequence). Trimming removed 7 bases from V and 0 bases from J, with 13 bases in between. This CDR3 has 14 residues. The CDR3 is CASTPWAVSYEQYF. For the CDR3, the DNA is TGTGCCAGCACTCCCTGGGCGGTCTCCTACGAGCAGTACTTC.

This chain joins TRBV24-1 and TRBJ1-2; 9 positions agree with TRBD1. V was pared by 7 bases and J by 3 bases, with 5 bases of the junction left unmatched. The CDR3 is 14 residues long. From germline, CDR1 is KGHDR and CDR2 SFDVKD. The CDR3 region is CATRAGQGHYGYTF. The CDR3 DNA reads TGTGCCACCAGGGCGGGACAGGGACACTATGGCTACACCTTC.

By sample fraction, this clone is medium-sized (0.01 to 0.1%). The rearrangement links TRBV27 to TRBJ2-1; 9 bases map to TRBD2. The J segment lost 3 bases and the V segment lost 5 bases, leaving 2 bases of the junction unmatched. The germline V gene has CDR1 MNHEY and CDR2 SMNVEV (reference sequence). The CDR3 is 14 residues long. CDR3 nucleotide sequence: TGTGCCAGCAGTGCTAGCGGGGACTACAATGAGCAGTTCTTC. Amino acids: CASSASGDYNEQFF.

This sequence joins TRBV5-1 and TRBJ2-7; 10 positions agree with TRBD1. The CDR3 covers 18 residues. V dropped 1 base and J dropped 0; count of bases not matched to a gene: 10. The V gene's germline CDR1 is SGHRS and CDR2 YFSETQ. The CDR3 bases are TGCGCCAGCAGCTTGTGGGGACAGGGGCCTGCCGTCTCCTACGAGCAGTACTTC. Its protein product is CASSLWGQGPAVSYEQYF.

CDR3 coding DNA: TGTGCCAGCAGCTTAGGGCAGTACACCGGGGAGCTGTTTTTT. This encodes CASSLGQYTGELFF. The V call is TRBV7-6, the J call TRBJ2-2; D is ambiguous. CDR1 is SGHVS and CDR2 is FNYEAQ in the germline V gene. The CDR3 length is 14 residues. V lost 1 base and J 3 bases, leaving 6 bases between the germline ends.

CDR3: CASSLTHGTEAFF. DNA for the CDR3: TGTGCCAGCAGTTTGACGCATGGCACTGAAGCTTTCTTT. The V and J genes are TRBV28 and TRBJ1-1; D gene unclear. The CDR3 has 13 amino acids. The germline gives CDR1 MDHEN, CDR2 SYDVKM. V was trimmed by 3 bases and J by 4 bases, leaving 9 bases between them.

The chain has TRBV7-2 and TRBJ2-4; D possibly matches TRBD1 or TRBD2 (7 bases each). The germline V gene has CDR1 SGHTA and CDR2 FQGNSA. The CDR3 loop spans 15 amino acids. Trimming cost V 5 bases and J 4 bases, with 15 bases left between them. As DNA, the CDR3 is TGTGCCAGCAGCAGAAAGCGGGACAGTAAAAACATTCAGTACTTC. Translated, it gives CASSRKRDSKNIQYF. The variable domain in full, completed from reference TRBV7-2 and TRBJ2-4, reads GAGVSQSPSNKVTEKGKDVELRCDPISGHTALYWYRQSLGQGLEFLIYFQGNSAPDKSGLPSDRFSAERTGGSVSTLTIQRTQQEDSAVYLCASSRKRDSKNIQYFGAGTRLSVL.

V is TRBV9 and J is TRBJ1-1; D call uncertain. Germline CDR1 reads SGDLS; CDR2 reads YYNGEE. Trimming left V 2 bases short and J 4 bases short, with 9 bases between. The CDR3 runs 13 residues. CDR3 sequence (DNA): TGTGCCAGCAGCGTGGTAATGGGCACTGAAGCTTTCTTT. Its translation: CASSVVMGTEAFF.

The chain joins TRBV7-9 to TRBJ2-6, with D unclear. The CDR3 covers 13 residues. The V end lost 5 bases, the J end lost 4 bases, and 6 bases lay between the germline ends. The germline V gene encodes CDR1 SEHNR and CDR2 FQNEAQ (reference sequence). CDR3 in DNA: TGTGCCAGCAGCCGATTGGGGGCCAACGTCCTGACTTTC. Residues: CASSRLGANVLTF.

This chain links TRBV4-3 with TRBJ2-1; TRBD1 matches 7 bases. V was clipped by 4 bases and J by 4 bases; unmatched bases: 7. Germline V lookup: CDR1 LGHNA, CDR2 YSLEER. The CDR3 has 15 amino acids. The CDR3 nucleotides are TGCGCCAGCAGCCCCGCGACAGGGTGGTACAATGAGCAGTTCTTC. Amino acid sequence: CASSPATGWYNEQFF.

The chain recombines TRBV5-1 with TRBJ2-5; no clear D. CDR3 length: 14 residues. V shed 4 bases and J shed 0 bases, with 10 bases lying between them. Germline CDR1 and CDR2: SGHRS and YFSETQ. The CDR3 spells CASSQTLNQETQYF. Here the CDR3 DNA reads TGCGCCAGCAGCCAGACCCTAAACCAAGAGACCCAGTACTTC.

This clone appeared a few times. The J gene is TRBJ1-2, the V gene TRBV2; 8 nucleotides agree with TRBD1. The ends lost 7 bases at V and 7 bases at J; junction bases unmatched: 8. Germline values: CDR1 SNHLY, CDR2 FYNNEI. The length of the CDR3 is 13 residues. CDR3 nucleotide sequence: TGTGCCAGCACAGGGGGCACGGGACTTGGCTACACCTTC. This codes for CASTGGTGLGYTF.

V gene TRBV4-3 combines with J gene TRBJ1-4; D uncertain. V lost 0 bases, J lost 8 bases, and 13 bases lay in between. This CDR3 has 15 residues. Germline V lookup: CDR1 LGHNA, CDR2 YSLEER. The CDR3 here is CASSQEGLEKEKLFF. The CDR3 DNA reads TGCGCCAGCAGCCAAGAAGGACTCGAGAAGGAAAAACTGTTTTTT.

The chain employs TRBV6-6 and TRBJ2-5; TRBD2 matches 7 bases. The trim removed 5 bases at V and 5 bases at J, leaving 11 bases unmatched. Germline V gives CDR1 MNHNY, CDR2 SVGAGI (reference sequence). There are 15 residues in the CDR3. The CDR3 spells CASSQWGGIRETQYF. The CDR3 coding sequence is TGTGCCAGCAGTCAATGGGGGGGAATTCGGGAGACCCAGTACTTC.

A few counts support this clone. This chain connects TRBV6-1 to TRBJ1-2; no clear D gene. This CDR3 contains 15 residues. Germline-derived CDR1 and CDR2 are MNHNS and SASEGT. The V and J ends lost 0 bases and 4 bases respectively, with 12 bases between them. DNA for the CDR3: TGTGCCAGCAGTGAAGCTTATGGGAGTTCCTATGGCTACACCTTC. Translation: CASSEAYGSSYGYTF.

This chain joins TRBV9 and TRBJ2-7; D may be TRBD1 (5 bases). Germline V gene data show CDR1 as SGDLS and CDR2 as YYNGEE. This CDR3 comprises 14 residues. V gave up 4 bases and J gave up 1 base, with 12 bases separating them. The CDR3 coding sequence is TGTGCCAGCAGCCCCTCCGCAGGGTCCTACGAGCAGTACTTC. Residues: CASSPSAGSYEQYF.